The 12 T cell receptor beta chains in this list originate from one sample, sequenced in a study of response to subunit inactivated influenza vaccine. TCRdb re-called the RT-PCR reads with MiXCR, one entry per CDR3 protein. Altogether around 530,000 distinct CDR3 sequences are present, more than 15% being singletons, with the ten largest covering approximately 3%. This specimen was CD4+ T cells sorted from PBMCs, taken 23 months after vaccination. The receptors shown here come from a man aged 50-75 years who received an inactivated influenza vaccine.

This clonotype turned up a few times. J is TRBJ2-1 and V is TRBV20-1; weak D call: TRBD1 (5 bases). The CDR3 length is 16 residues. Deletions cut 0 bases from V and 4 bases from J, with 16 bases between. CDR1 DFQATT and CDR2 SNEGSKA come from the germline V gene (reference sequence). The CDR3 nucleotides are TGCAGTGCTAGAGATGGGGCCCCGGGTGGATACAATGAGCAGTTCTTC. Protein: CSARDGAPGGYNEQFF.

The chain employs TRBV5-1 and TRBJ1-2, with TRBD1 matching 9 bases. V trimming: 2 bases; J trimming: 5 bases; junction bases outside the gene matches: 10. The germline CDR1 and CDR2 sequences are SGHRS and YFSETQ. This CDR3 spans 16 amino acids. CDR3 sequence: CASSFAPGQGWYGYTF. The CDR3 nucleotides read TGCGCCAGCAGCTTTGCTCCGGGACAGGGATGGTATGGCTACACCTTC. Combining the CDR3 with reference TRBV5-1 and TRBJ1-2 gives the whole variable domain KAGVTQTPRYLIKTRGQQVTLSCSPISGHRSVSWYQQTPGQGLQFLFEYFSETQRNKGNFPGRFSGRQFSNSRSEMNVSTLELGDSALYLCASSFAPGQGWYGYTFGSGTRLTVV.

The rearrangement joins TRBV28 to TRBJ2-7; D is undetermined. This CDR3 is built from 13 residues. With 7 bases removed from V and 2 bases from J, the gap between germline ends came to 12 bases. Germline lookup yields CDR1 MDHEN and CDR2 SYDVKM. The CDR3 bases are TGTGCCAGCAAACTTAAGAATGCCTACGAGCAGTACTTC. Translation gives CASKLKNAYEQYF.

The chain uses TRBV4-3 and TRBJ2-7; 7 nucleotides align to TRBD1. CDR1 and CDR2 (germline): LGHNA, YSLEER. The CDR3 is 17 residues long. J was trimmed by 6 bases and V by 1 base; bases with no gene match: 15. The CDR3 protein is CASSQGQGPDRWGEQYF. In nucleotides, the CDR3 is TGCGCCAGCAGCCAAGGACAGGGCCCAGATCGTTGGGGCGAGCAGTACTTC.

This clonotype has a count of ten or more. The chain employs TRBV12-3 or TRBV12-4 and TRBJ1-2; D is undetermined. V was clipped by 2 bases and J by 13 bases, with 14 bases between them. The CDR3 is 12 residues long. Here the CDR3 DNA reads TGTGCCAGCAGTTTACCTCCCGGCCCTCTCACCTTC. Its protein is CASSLPPGPLTF.

The chain has TRBV28 and TRBJ1-1; 8 nucleotides align to TRBD1. The J segment lost 11 bases and the V segment lost 6 bases, leaving 11 bases of the junction unmatched. The germline V gene has CDR1 MDHEN and CDR2 SYDVKM. This CDR3 comprises 13 residues. The DNA for the CDR3 is TGTGCCAGCAGAACCGGACAGGGCGGCTGGGCTTTCTTT. Its protein product is CASRTGQGGWAFF.

The chain couples TRBV20-1 to TRBJ2-1; 16 positions match TRBD2. Germline CDR1 DFQATT, CDR2 SNEGSKA (reference sequence). The CDR3 is 17 amino acids. Trimming cost V 4 bases and J 7 bases; bases outside gene matches: 10. Here the CDR3 DNA reads TGCAGTGCTACGGGACTAGCGGGAGGGCCGAGGGTTAATGAGCAGTTCTTC. Protein sequence: CSATGLAGGPRVNEQFF.

The chain links TRBV7-8 to TRBJ1-5; possible D gene TRBD1, 6 bases. This CDR3 region has 13 residues. The germline V gene has CDR1 SGHVS and CDR2 FQNEAQ. Trimming removed 1 base at V and 9 bases at J, with 10 bases between. For the CDR3, the DNA is TGTGCCAGCAGCTTAGGCAGGGGTGGGCCCCAGCATTTT. Translated, it gives CASSLGRGGPQHF.

This rearrangement joins TRBV20-1 to TRBJ2-3; a possible D gene is TRBD1 (5 bases). Germline CDR1 is DFQATT and CDR2 is SNEGSKA (reference sequence). Trimming took off 3 bases at V and 2 bases at J, with 15 bases between the two ends. The CDR3 has 15 residues. The CDR3 loop reads CSASRQGLFTDTQYF. CDR3 nucleotide sequence: TGCAGTGCTAGTCGGCAGGGCCTATTCACAGATACGCAGTATTTT.

The sample holds a few counts of this clonotype. This rearrangement joins TRBV5-1 to TRBJ1-4, with D perhaps TRBD1 (6 bases). V lost 1 base and J lost 5, with 12 bases in between. In germline, CDR1 is SGHRS, CDR2 YFSETQ. This CDR3 region has 15 residues. DNA of the CDR3: TGCGCCAGCAGCTTGCTCGGACAGACCAATGAAAAACTGTTTTTT. Translating gives CASSLLGQTNEKLFF.

The genes are TRBV7-8 and TRBJ2-5; possible D gene TRBD1, 6 bases. This CDR3 is 17 amino acids long. Germline values: CDR1 SGHVS, CDR2 FQNEAQ. Trimming removed 2 bases from V and 3 bases from J, with 19 bases in between. This CDR3 is CASSLTRGTGKEETQYF. Here the CDR3 DNA reads TGTGCCAGCAGCTTAACTCGGGGAACAGGGAAGGAAGAGACCCAGTACTTC.

This clonotype was seen a few times. The chain combines TRBV5-5 with TRBJ2-5; D possibly corresponds to TRBD1 (6 bases). The CDR3 is 13 amino acids. Between the trimmed V and J ends, which lost 0 bases and 9 bases, there was a span of 12 bases. Germline CDR1 is SGHKS and CDR2 is YYEKEE (reference sequence). The DNA of the CDR3 is TGTGCCAGCAGCTTGGAGGGGGTGCGGGCCCAGTACTTC. As protein: CASSLEGVRAQYF.